The 20 T cell receptor beta chains presented below share a single source sample, sequenced in a study of pediatric ulcerative colitis. Here immunoSEQ multiplex PCR was the method, and the copy in TCRdb shows in-frame clones only, minus some. The sample holds about 17,000 clones, less than 80% seen once. Rectal tissue came from one to two pinch biopsies taken at colonoscopy. The material sequenced was gut tissue. The receptors come from a girl aged 5 to 17 with moderate ulcerative colitis.

In nucleotides, the CDR3 is TGCGCCAGCAGCTTTACAGGGCGTGGGAACACTGAAGCTTTCTTT. Translating it yields CASSFTGRGNTEAFF. J is TRBJ1-1 and V is TRBV5-1, with D possibly TRBD1 on 6 matching bases. Between the trimmed V and J ends, which lost 2 bases and 1 base, there was a span of 12 bases. The length of the CDR3 is 15 residues. Germline CDR1 is SGHRS and CDR2 is YFSETQ.

This chain joins TRBV7-8 and TRBJ2-1; 7 bases are shared with TRBD1. Germline CDR1 is SGHVS and CDR2 is FQNEAQ. V shed 0 bases, J shed 9 bases, and the junction held 8 bases outside the gene matches. CDR3 size: 15 residues. The CDR3 is CASSLARQGIGEQFF. The CDR3 region has the DNA TGTGCCAGCAGCTTAGCAAGACAGGGCATCGGTGAGCAGTTCTTC.

This rearrangement joins TRBV28 to TRBJ1-5; D is unresolved. The V and J ends lost 4 bases and 0 bases respectively, with 10 bases between them. From germline, CDR1 is MDHEN and CDR2 SYDVKM. The CDR3 length is 15 residues. The CDR3 DNA sequence: TGTGCCAGCAGTTCCGGGGTGTATAGCAATCAGCCCCAGCATTTT. Translating gives CASSSGVYSNQPQHF.

The chain employs TRBV28 and TRBJ2-2, with D possibly being TRBD2 (8 bases). CDR1 and CDR2 from the germline V gene are MDHEN and SYDVKM. This CDR3 is 20 amino acids long. V was clipped by 8 bases and J by 4 bases, with 32 bases between them. CDR3 loop: CASASNPGLVHKGATGELFF. CDR3 DNA: TGTGCCAGCGCCTCAAATCCGGGACTAGTCCATAAGGGGGCCACCGGGGAGCTGTTTTTT.

The rearrangement uses TRBV5-7 and TRBJ2-7; TRBD1 agrees at 12 bases. TRBV5-7 is an ORF, with its function uncertain. Losses at the gene ends were 1 base for V and 7 bases for J; bases not matched to a gene: 6. This CDR3 region has 15 residues. The CDR3 nucleotides read TGTGCCAGCAGCTTGTCGGGACAGGGGGCGCAAGAGCAGTACTTC. Translation: CASSLSGQGAQEQYF.

In its sample, this clone was seen once. This rearrangement joins TRBV5-6 to TRBJ2-1; D is perhaps TRBD1 (6 bases). There are 17 residues in the CDR3. V was clipped by 4 bases and J by 0 bases, with 17 bases between them. Germline V lookup: CDR1 SGHDT, CDR2 YYEEEE. This CDR3 is CASSRDISLSSYNEQFF. The CDR3 DNA sequence: TGTGCCAGCAGCCGGGACATTTCCTTGAGCTCCTACAATGAGCAGTTCTTC.

The chain links TRBV11-2 to TRBJ2-5; the match to TRBD2 covers 14 bases. This CDR3 has 17 amino acids. The germline V gene has CDR1 SGHAT and CDR2 FQNNGV. V was pared by 5 bases and J by 2 bases, with 7 bases of the junction left unmatched. The CDR3 nucleotides are TGTGCCAGCAGCATTGGGGGGACTAGCGGGGGTCAAGAGACCCAGTACTTC. It encodes CASSIGGTSGGQETQYF.

V usage is TRBV28 and J usage is TRBJ2-1, with 9 bases lining up with TRBD2. Germline CDR1 MDHEN, CDR2 SYDVKM. J gave up 7 bases and V 4 bases, and 5 bases lay outside the gene matches. There are 14 residues in the CDR3. CDR3 DNA sequence: TGTGCCAGCAGTTCCGGGACTAGCAGGAATGAGCAGTTCTTC. Its translation is CASSSGTSRNEQFF.

This clone was detected a few times. V and J are TRBV7-3 and TRBJ2-2; D gene ambiguous. Per germline, CDR1 SGHTA and CDR2 FQGTGA. Trimming left V 6 bases short and J 1 base short, with 6 bases between. The CDR3 extends over 13 amino acids. The CDR3 nucleotides are TGTGCCAGCAGTTCTAGGAACACCGGGGAGCTGTTTTTT. This encodes CASSSRNTGELFF.

The J gene is TRBJ1-1, the V gene TRBV6-5; D is ambiguous. V lost 5 bases and J lost 1, with 14 bases in between. The germline CDR1 and CDR2 sequences are MNHEY and SVGAGI. The CDR3 spans 15 residues. The CDR3 sequence: CASSTQSWGNTEAFF. The CDR3 region has the DNA TGTGCCAGCAGTACACAGAGCTGGGGGAACACTGAAGCTTTCTTT.

The chain carries TRBV11-1 and TRBJ2-7, with a possible D match to TRBD1 (6 bases). V lost 5 bases to trimming and J lost 3 bases, with 20 bases between them. The germline V gene encodes CDR1 SGHAT and CDR2 FQDESV (reference sequence). The length of the CDR3 is 16 residues. Here the CDR3 reads CASSPQAGDTGYEQYF. DNA of the CDR3: TGTGCCAGCAGCCCACAAGCCGGGGACACGGGCTACGAGCAGTACTTC.

This clone has only one observation. This chain joins TRBV2 and TRBJ1-5; D is undetermined. The CDR3 is 16 amino acids. Trimming pared 0 bases from V and 3 bases from J, leaving 12 bases between. Germline CDR1 SNHLY, CDR2 FYNNEI. In DNA, the CDR3 is TGTGCCAGCAGTGAAGCGTCTTTCAGATACAATCAGCCCCAGCATTTT. Its translation: CASSEASFRYNQPQHF. The whole variable domain, filled in from reference TRBV2 and TRBJ1-5, reads EPEVTQTPSHQVTQMGQEVILRCVPISNHLYFYWYRQILGQKVEFLVSFYNNEISEKSEIFDDQFSVERPDGSNFTLKIRSTKLEDSAMYFCASSEASFRYNQPQHFGDGTRLSIL.

The CDR3 is CASSPPGGTTEAFF. CDR3 bases: TGTGCCAGCTCACCACCGGGGGGGACCACTGAAGCTTTCTTT. The chain joins TRBV18 to TRBJ1-1; weak D call: TRBD1 (5 bases). Trimming left V 0 bases short and J 4 bases short, with 9 bases between. CDR3 length: 14 residues. Germline loops: CDR1 KGHSH, CDR2 LQKENI.

The V gene is TRBV6-4, the J gene TRBJ2-1; 8 bases line up with TRBD1. Germline CDR1 and CDR2: MRHNA and SNTAGT. The J segment lost 2 bases and the V segment lost 5 bases, leaving 5 bases of the junction unmatched. The CDR3 covers 15 residues. CDR3 residues: CASSPQGAPYNEQFF. Here the CDR3 DNA reads TGTGCCAGCAGTCCTCAGGGGGCCCCCTACAATGAGCAGTTCTTC.

The V and J genes are TRBV21-1 and TRBJ1-1; the DNA was not used to check the table's D call, TRBD1. TRBV21-1 represents a pseudogene. The CDR3 length is 17 residues. In nucleotides, the CDR3 is TGTGCCAGCAGCTTAAATTACAGGGGGCCGGCGAACACTGAAGCTTTCTTT. Encoded protein: CASSLNYRGPANTEAFF.

This clone was seen once. The J gene is TRBJ1-2, the V gene TRBV6-1; D unclear. V was shortened by 6 bases and J by 3 bases, with 8 bases between the two germline ends. Germline loops: CDR1 MNHNS, CDR2 SASEGT. The CDR3 is made up of 12 amino acids. CDR3 sequence (DNA): TGTGCCAGCAGAGAACGGTACTATGGCTACACCTTC. Protein sequence: CASRERYYGYTF.

This clone was detected once. The V call is TRBV4-2, the J call TRBJ2-2, with 11 bases aligning to TRBD2. The CDR3 contains 19 residues. The V and J ends lost 1 base and 3 bases, in that order; junction bases with no gene match: 10. CDR1 is LGHNA and CDR2 is YNFKEQ in the germline V gene. CDR3 loop: CASSQVPGLADGDTGELFF. Written as DNA, the CDR3 is TGTGCCAGCAGCCAAGTCCCGGGACTAGCGGATGGGGACACCGGGGAGCTGTTTTTT.

The V call is TRBV5-1, the J call TRBJ2-5, with D unclear. The J call is doubtful: the DNA matches TRBJ2-7 better. The CDR3 is 11 amino acids. Germline V lookup: CDR1 SGHRS, CDR2 YFSETQ. The CDR3 loop is CASSTLDEQYF. The CDR3, as DNA: TGCGCCAGCAGTACTTTAGACGAGCAGTACTTC.

As concerns this clone: The same CDR3 arises from other DNA sequences in this sample as well. The chain employs TRBV5-4 and TRBJ2-5, with D perhaps TRBD2 (7 bases). The CDR3 is 14 amino acids. Trimming stripped 0 bases from V and 5 bases from J, with 11 bases between. Germline CDR1 and CDR2: SGHNT and YYREEE (reference sequence). CDR3 coding DNA: TGTGCCAGCAGCTTGGGGGGGGGCCAGGAGACCCAGTACTTC. Translating it yields CASSLGGGQETQYF.

This clone was seen only once. The gene calls are TRBV29-1 and TRBJ1-1; D gene unclear. Trimming removed 5 bases at V and 5 bases at J, with 15 bases between. CDR3 length: 13 residues. Per the germline V gene, CDR1 is SQVTM and CDR2 is ANQGSEA. CDR3 sequence reads: CSVFWGLGTEAFF. DNA of the CDR3: TGCAGCGTTTTTTGGGGATTGGGTACTGAAGCTTTCTTT.